One and the same sample provided the 21 T cell receptor beta chains below, sequenced in a study of blood T cell repertoires in COVID-19 (dated by TCRdb to 2018 to 2021). The protocol used for the library was the immunoSEQ multiplex PCR assay. TCRdb stores this immuneACCESS table with in-frame sequences only. Part of the clones is absent; in the studies checked, under half of the shortfall reflects unresolved V genes, and no reason is known for the rest. Across this sample there are just over 6,000 clones, with approximately 90% seen only once. Around 50% of the sample is taken by the ten largest. The specimen sequenced was peripheral blood. These receptors originate from a human donor in a cohort sampled during active COVID-19.

DNA for the CDR3: TGTGCCAGCAGCCCCCGGACTAGCGGGAGCGGGCGGTCCTGGGAGACCCAGTACTTC. It encodes CASSPRTSGSGRSWETQYF. This chain uses TRBV7-2 with TRBJ2-5; 13 bases line up with TRBD2. Germline trimming cut 5 bases from V and 5 bases from J; bases unmatched to any gene: 17. The CDR3 contains 19 residues. The germline CDR1 and CDR2 sequences are SGHTA and FQGNSA.

V usage is TRBV2 and J usage is TRBJ2-1; TRBD2 matches at 8 bases. With V trimmed by 7 bases and J by 4 bases, 9 bases remained unmatched. CDR1 and CDR2 from the germline V gene are SNHLY and FYNNEI. The CDR3 runs 15 residues. The CDR3 here is CASNGGTSGYNEQFF. Written as DNA, the CDR3 is TGTGCCAGCAATGGGGGCACTAGCGGTTACAATGAGCAGTTCTTC.

The chain couples TRBV21-1 to TRBJ2-2; the DNA was not used to check the table's D call, TRBD1. TRBV21-1 is a pseudogene locus. The CDR3 runs to 16 residues. Here the CDR3 reads CASSIPGTKNTGELFF. CDR3 nucleotides: TGTGCCAGCAGCATACCCGGGACAAAGAACACCGGGGAGCTGTTTTTT.

The chain uses TRBV13 and TRBJ1-1; D is possibly TRBD1 (5 bases). Germline loops: CDR1 PRHDT, CDR2 FYEKMQ (reference sequence). V lost 1 base and J lost 0, with 6 bases in between. The CDR3 contains 14 residues. CDR3 residues: CASSLAGMNTEAFF. In DNA, the CDR3 is TGTGCCAGCAGCTTAGCAGGGATGAACACTGAAGCTTTCTTT.

For the CDR3, the DNA is TGTGCCAGCAGCTATGGACTAAACACTGAAGCTTTCTTT. It yields the protein CASSYGLNTEAFF. The rearrangement joins TRBV7-2 to TRBJ1-1; no definite D call. The V gene's germline CDR1 is SGHTA and CDR2 FQGNSA. Trimming stripped 4 bases from V and 2 bases from J, with 8 bases between. This CDR3 has 13 residues.

The chain recombines TRBV5-1 with TRBJ2-2, with a weak D call TRBD1 (6 bases). The CDR3 has 15 amino acids. The germline V and J ends were trimmed by 2 bases and 0 bases, with 8 bases remaining between them. Germline loops: CDR1 SGHRS, CDR2 YFSETQ. This chain's CDR3 is CASSFGGSNTGELFF. The CDR3 nucleotides read TGCGCCAGCAGCTTTGGGGGCTCGAACACCGGGGAGCTGTTTTTT.

The genes are TRBV27 and TRBJ2-1; D might be TRBD1 (5 bases). The V gene lost 7 bases and the J gene lost 4 bases, with 11 bases spanning the gap. The CDR3 spans 13 residues. Germline V gives CDR1 MNHEY, CDR2 SMNVEV (reference sequence). The CDR3: CASNKGPYNEQFF. The CDR3 region has the DNA TGTGCCAGCAATAAGGGGCCTTACAATGAGCAGTTCTTC.

This chain uses TRBV7-6 with TRBJ2-5; D gene unclear. The CDR3 contains 12 residues. V lost 1 base to trimming and J lost 4 bases, with 4 bases between them. Germline CDR1 SGHVS, CDR2 FNYEAQ. DNA of the CDR3: TGTGCCAGCAGCTTAGGGGCAGAGACCCAGTACTTC. Its translation is CASSLGAETQYF.

The chain joins TRBV3-1 (or the pseudogene TRBV3-2) to TRBJ2-5, with no clear D. This CDR3 has 15 amino acids. Between the trimmed V and J ends, which lost 2 bases and 4 bases, there was a span of 14 bases. Germline V gene sequence: CDR1 LGHDT, CDR2 YNNKEL (reference sequence). The CDR3 DNA follows: TGTGCCAGCAGCCAACCCATGCTGGCTGGAGAGACCCAGTACTTC. This encodes CASSQPMLAGETQYF.

This rearrangement joins TRBV7-2 to TRBJ1-3, with 8 bases that match TRBD1. Losses at the gene ends were 3 bases for V and 7 bases for J; bases not matched to a gene: 2. CDR3 size: 13 residues. Per germline, CDR1 SGHTA and CDR2 FQGNSA. CDR3 residues: CASSFQGANTIYF. The CDR3 DNA reads TGTGCCAGCAGCTTCCAGGGGGCGAACACCATATATTTT.

With regard to this clone: The sample has other DNA sequences that encode this CDR3 too. The rearrangement links TRBV19 to TRBJ2-1; 9 bases match TRBD2. V was pared by 1 base and J by 4 bases, with 2 bases of the junction left unmatched. In germline, CDR1 is LNHDA, CDR2 SQIVND (reference sequence). The CDR3 is 15 amino acids. CDR3 nucleotide sequence: TGTGCCAGTAGTATAGGCGGGAGGGGGTACAATGAGCAGTTCTTC. It is translated as CASSIGGRGYNEQFF.

V is TRBV7-6 and J is TRBJ1-3; D unresolved. CDR1 SGHVS and CDR2 FNYEAQ come from the germline V gene. This CDR3 region has 16 residues. Trimming took 5 bases from V and 2 from J, leaving 16 bases between them. The CDR3 loop is CASSPVGAVAGNTIYF. In nucleotides, the CDR3 is TGTGCCAGCAGCCCCGTAGGAGCGGTTGCTGGAAACACCATATATTTT.

This chain joins TRBV11-3 and TRBJ2-7, with 9 bases matching TRBD1. The CDR3 contains 14 residues. The germline gives CDR1 SGHNT, CDR2 YENEEA. V lost 4 bases to trimming and J lost 5 bases; unmatched junction nucleotides: 6. CDR3 residues: CASSSGQGYHEQYF. The CDR3 DNA sequence: TGTGCCAGCAGCTCTGGACAGGGGTACCACGAGCAGTACTTC.

The chain carries TRBV20-1 and TRBJ2-3; 14 nucleotides match TRBD2. The CDR3 extends over 15 amino acids. CDR1 DFQATT and CDR2 SNEGSKA come from the germline V gene (reference sequence). V was clipped by 3 bases and J by 12 bases; unmatched bases: 11. This CDR3 is CSASESGTSGRIQYF. For the CDR3, the DNA is TGCAGTGCTAGTGAGTCCGGGACTAGCGGGAGAATCCAGTATTTT.

The rearrangement uses TRBV25-1 and TRBJ2-7; D unresolved. Germline-derived CDR1 and CDR2 are MGHDK and SYGVNS. V was cut by 7 bases and J by 3 bases, with 7 bases left in between. The CDR3 sequence is 11 residues long. CDR3 in DNA: TGTGCCAGCATTTTTTACTACGAGCAGTACTTC. Translation: CASIFYYEQYF.

The chain couples TRBV2 to TRBJ1-1; no firm D call. The CDR3 covers 13 residues. V lost 3 bases to trimming and J lost 6 bases, with 11 bases between them. Germline CDR1 is SNHLY and CDR2 is FYNNEI. Written as DNA, the CDR3 is TGTGCCAGCAGTGACCGGGGAAAAGCTGAAGCTTTCTTT. Its protein is CASSDRGKAEAFF.

V and J are TRBV7-9 and TRBJ2-1; no clear D. The germline V gene encodes CDR1 SEHNR and CDR2 FQNEAQ (reference sequence). This CDR3 spans 16 amino acids. V was trimmed by 1 base and J by 0 bases, leaving 10 bases between them. In DNA, the CDR3 is TGTGCCAGCAGCTTAGTCTATGCTACCTCCTACAATGAGCAGTTCTTC. Encoded protein: CASSLVYATSYNEQFF.

This clone was picked up one time. The chain employs TRBV28 and TRBJ2-7; 8 nucleotides align to TRBD2. The CDR3 length is 15 residues. Germline V gene data show CDR1 as MDHEN and CDR2 as SYDVKM. Trimming at V came to 3 bases and at J to 2 bases, leaving 6 bases not matched to a gene. The CDR3 DNA reads TGTGCCAGCAGTTTGAACGGGAGGGGTCCCTACGAGCAGTACTTC. Its protein product is CASSLNGRGPYEQYF.

This clone was counted once. The chain recombines TRBV6-5 with TRBJ2-1; the match to TRBD2 covers 8 bases. The junction had 12 bases not matched to a gene; V was cut back by 11 bases and J by 6 bases. The CDR3 extends over 14 amino acids. Germline CDR1 and CDR2: MNHEY and SVGAGI. CDR3: CASTSGSLSNEQFF. The CDR3 nucleotides read TGTGCCTCGACGAGCGGGAGCTTAAGCAATGAGCAGTTCTTC.

This chain uses TRBV5-6 with TRBJ1-2, with D unclear. The length of the CDR3 is 15 residues. The V gene's germline CDR1 is SGHDT and CDR2 YYEEEE. Trimming left V 1 base short and J 4 bases short, with 14 bases between. DNA of the CDR3: TGTGCCAGCAGCTTGCTGACGGGAGTCGGCTATGGCTACACCTTC. Its protein is CASSLLTGVGYGYTF.

The V call is TRBV18, the J call TRBJ2-5, with 7 bases lining up with TRBD1. The junction had 6 bases not matched to a gene; V was cut back by 7 bases and J by 1 base. The CDR3 loop spans 14 amino acids. Germline values: CDR1 KGHSH, CDR2 LQKENI. CDR3 DNA: TGTGCCAGCTTACAAGGACAGGCCCAAGAGACCCAGTACTTC. Encoded protein: CASLQGQAQETQYF. Complete variable domain (other parts from reference TRBV18 and TRBJ2-5): NAGVMQNPRHLVRRRGQEARLRCSPMKGHSHVYWYRQLPEEGLKFMVYLQKENIIDESGMPKERFSAEFPKEGPSILRIQQVVRGDSAAYFCASLQGQAQETQYFGPGTRLLVL.